This is a list of T cell receptor beta chains from one sample in a study of T cells after yellow fever vaccination. TCRdb re-called the 5' RACE reads through MiXCR, storing one row per CDR3 protein. The sample lists some 300,000 distinct CDR3 sequences; 7% to 10% were seen once. Here the sequenced sample was PBMCs, taken more than 40 days after the first yellow fever vaccination. All receptors derive from a man aged 18 to 29 who received the YFV17D yellow fever vaccine. The CDR3 runs from the conserved cysteine through the conserved F or W. The order of the fields is CDR3 length, clone size, D gene, V gene, J gene, CDR3 protein, CDR3 DNA. The D gene is left open where the match is weak. Clone size is stated in some rows and not others, as once, few, many or a class when expanded.

>14|many|-|TRBV7-7|TRBJ2-2
CASSLAQFTGELFF
TGTGCCAGCAGCTTAGCACAGTTCACCGGGGAGCTGTTTTTT
>17|few|TRBD1|TRBV11-2|TRBJ2-2
CASSPIGTGGSTGELFF
TGTGCCAGCAGCCCAATCGGGACAGGGGGCAGCACCGGGGAGCTGTTTTTT
>17|-|TRBD2|TRBV10-3|TRBJ2-6
CAIRRRAGGSGANVLTF
TGTGCCATCAGGCGAAGGGCGGGGGGCTCTGGGGCCAACGTCCTGACTTTC
>14|-|-|TRBV28|TRBJ1-3
CASSNSRGGNTIYF
TGTGCCAGCAGCAATTCCAGGGGTGGAAACACCATATATTTT
>16|few|-|TRBV25-1|TRBJ1-1
CASSELGGGGNTEAFF
TGTGCCAGCAGTGAGCTTGGGGGGGGCGGGAACACTGAAGCTTTCTTT
>15|few|TRBD1|TRBV5-1|TRBJ2-3
CASSSGQLRTDTQYF
TGCGCCAGCAGCTCGGGACAGCTCCGCACAGATACGCAGTATTTT
>15|-|-|TRBV9|TRBJ2-2
CASSGGPGWTGELFF
TGTGCCAGCAGCGGGGGACCAGGATGGACCGGGGAGCTGTTTTTT
>13|few|TRBD2|TRBV20-1|TRBJ2-5
CSAGSGGQETQYF
TGCAGTGCGGGTAGCGGGGGCCAAGAGACCCAGTACTTC
>18|-|TRBD1|TRBV6-1|TRBJ2-6
CASSGRDRVYSGANVLTF
TGTGCCAGCAGCGGCCGGGACAGGGTTTACTCTGGGGCCAACGTCCTGACTTTC
>14|-|TRBD2|TRBV20-1|TRBJ2-1
CSALNSIAGGEQFF
TGCAGTGCACTGAATTCTATAGCGGGGGGCGAGCAGTTCTTC
>10|-|-|TRBV12-3/TRBV12-4|TRBJ2-3
CASSLYTQYF
TGTGCCAGCAGTTTATATACGCAGTATTTT
>14|few|-|TRBV7-3|TRBJ2-1
CASSLTRDGNEQFF
TGTGCCAGCAGCTTAACCAGGGATGGGAATGAGCAGTTCTTC
>14|-|-|TRBV29-1|TRBJ2-3
CSVVGQGSTDTQYF
TGCAGCGTTGTAGGGCAGGGGAGCACAGATACGCAGTATTTT
>17|-|-|TRBV4-3|TRBJ2-5
CASSQERIGQGAETQYF
TGCGCCAGCAGCCAAGAAAGAATCGGACAAGGGGCGGAGACCCAGTACTTC
>14|many|-|TRBV5-1|TRBJ2-2
CASSPPTYTGELFF
TGCGCCAGCAGCCCCCCGACCTACACGGGGGAGCTGTTTTTT
>15|-|-|TRBV5-6|TRBJ2-5
CASSYLQAGLETQYF
TGTGCCAGCAGCTACCTCCAGGCAGGTTTAGAGACCCAGTACTTC
>13|few|-|TRBV27|TRBJ2-2
CASSPPLGAELFF
TGTGCCAGCAGCCCCCCCCTTGGGGCAGAGCTGTTTTTT
>12|-|-|TRBV6-5|TRBJ1-4
CAVRDRNEKLFF
TGTGCCGTCAGGGATCGCAATGAAAAACTGTTTTTT
>14|-|-|TRBV13|TRBJ2-3
CASSGPGSTDTQYF
TGTGCCAGCAGCGGCCCCGGGAGCACAGATACGCAGTATTTT
>15|-|TRBD1|TRBV18|TRBJ1-2
CATGQGKPPNYGYTF
TGTGCCACCGGACAGGGAAAGCCCCCTAACTATGGCTACACCTTC
>14|-|-|TRBV20-1|TRBJ1-1
CSATRGVGDTEAFF
TGCAGTGCTACCCGGGGAGTTGGGGACACTGAAGCTTTCTTT
>14|-|TRBD1|TRBV5-4|TRBJ2-2
CASRRDRAAGELFF
TGTGCCAGCAGGCGGGACAGGGCGGCCGGGGAGCTGTTTTTT
>14|-|TRBD1|TRBV19|TRBJ1-6
CASASRDSNSPLHF
TGTGCCAGCGCCAGCCGGGACAGCAATTCACCCCTCCACTTT
>14|few|-|TRBV28|TRBJ2-2
CASSLMAVSGELFF
TGTGCCAGCAGTTTAATGGCGGTATCCGGGGAGCTGTTTTTT
>14|many|-|TRBV4-1|TRBJ1-1
CASSQDFGAAEAFF
TGCGCCAGCAGCCAAGATTTTGGAGCAGCCGAAGCTTTCTTT
>12|-|-|TRBV7-8|TRBJ2-5
CASSRGKKTQYF
TGTGCCAGCAGCCGTGGTAAGAAGACCCAGTACTTC
>15|few|TRBD2|TRBV27|TRBJ2-1
CASRPSGGKYNEQFF
TGTGCCAGCAGGCCTTCGGGGGGGAAATACAATGAGCAGTTCTTC
>15|-|-|TRBV6-1|TRBJ1-5
CASSESVYSNQPQHF
TGTGCCAGCAGTGAATCGGTGTATAGCAATCAGCCCCAGCATTTT
>13|many|-|TRBV28|TRBJ2-5
CASSSRATETQYF
TGTGCCAGCAGTTCCCGGGCCACAGAGACCCAGTACTTC
>14|-|TRBD1|TRBV5-1|TRBJ2-7
CASSGTGQGREQYF
TGCGCCAGCAGCGGAACTGGACAGGGACGAGAGCAGTACTTC
>19|few|-|TRBV11-1|TRBJ2-5
CASSSREGQILWEKETQYF
TGTGCCAGCAGCTCCCGGGAAGGGCAAATCCTATGGGAGAAAGAGACCCAGTACTTC
>15|-|-|TRBV7-2|TRBJ1-6
CASSLMSGAGSPLHF
TGTGCCAGCAGCTTAATGTCGGGGGCAGGGTCACCCCTCCACTTT
>15|few|-|TRBV18|TRBJ1-1
CASSPPLGLNTEAFF
TGTGCCAGCTCACCACCCTTAGGGCTGAACACTGAAGCTTTCTTT